Each of the 28 T cell receptor beta chains below was sequenced from the same sample in a study of T cell responses to AZD1222 COVID-19 vaccine. This table comes from immunoSEQ multiplex PCR, and its TCRdb copy is limited to in-frame clones, with some not included. The sample includes 77,000 or so clones, around 86% of them seen just once. The material was peripheral blood, obtained 28 days after the second AZD1222 dose. These receptors were obtained from an adult who received the AZD1222 COVID-19 vaccine.

The V gene is TRBV6-1, the J gene TRBJ2-1, with 7 bases aligning to TRBD2. CDR3 length equals 16 residues. The junction had 13 bases not matched to a gene; V was cut back by 4 bases and J by 7 bases. In germline, CDR1 is MNHNS, CDR2 SASEGT. The CDR3 DNA follows: TGTGCCAGCAGTGGAGTTCTCGGACTAGATTTAAATGAGCAGTTCTTC. Its protein product is CASSGVLGLDLNEQFF.

The chain carries TRBV11-1 and TRBJ2-7; 9 positions agree with TRBD2. Germline CDR1 is SGHAT and CDR2 is FQDESV (reference sequence). The CDR3 covers 16 residues. V lost 4 bases, J lost 3 bases, and 10 bases stayed unmatched. In DNA, the CDR3 is TGTGCCAGCAGCTCGACTTGGACTAGCGTGGGCTACGAGCAGTACTTC. This encodes CASSSTWTSVGYEQYF.

This clone was counted a few times. The V and J genes are TRBV9 and TRBJ2-2; perhaps TRBD2 as D (5 bases). V dropped 4 bases and J dropped 1 base, with 14 bases sitting between them. The CDR3 sequence is 16 residues long. Germline assignment: CDR1 SGDLS and CDR2 YYNGEE. The CDR3 here is CASSRSPGGNTGELFF. CDR3 DNA: TGTGCCAGCAGCAGATCCCCCGGAGGGAACACCGGGGAGCTGTTTTTT.

The chain employs TRBV3-1 (or the pseudogene TRBV3-2) and TRBJ1-3; no definite D call. There are 13 residues in the CDR3. Germline CDR1 LGHDT, CDR2 YNNKEL (reference sequence). V shed 1 base and J shed 4 bases, with 5 bases lying between them. The CDR3 coding sequence is TGTGCCAGCAGCCAAGGGTCAGGAAACACCATATATTTT. Translated: CASSQGSGNTIYF.

The chain joins TRBV27 to TRBJ1-1; a possible D gene is TRBD1 (5 bases). Germline assignment: CDR1 MNHEY and CDR2 SMNVEV (reference sequence). The CDR3 runs to 15 residues. The germline V and J ends were trimmed by 5 bases and 0 bases, with 13 bases remaining between them. The CDR3 is CASSPEGLVNTEAFF. The CDR3 DNA follows: TGTGCCAGCAGTCCTGAGGGGTTGGTGAACACTGAAGCTTTCTTT.

The rearrangement links TRBV6-5 to TRBJ1-2; tentatively, D is TRBD1 (6 bases). The germline gives CDR1 MNHEY, CDR2 SVGAGI. The V gene lost 6 bases and the J gene lost 7 bases, with 18 bases spanning the gap. CDR3 size: 14 residues. The CDR3 DNA follows: TGTGCCAGCAGGTCGGGAACAGGGTCGGGTGGCTACACCTTC. It codes for CASRSGTGSGGYTF.

The chain is built from TRBV24-1 and TRBJ2-2, with a weak D call TRBD1 (6 bases). This CDR3 region has 16 residues. Trimming removed 5 bases at V and 6 bases at J, with 18 bases between. Germline-derived CDR1 and CDR2 are KGHDR and SFDVKD. CDR3 sequence (DNA): TGTGCCACCAGTGGACCTAATTGGGACACCCCCGGGGAGCTGTTTTTT. Its protein product is CATSGPNWDTPGELFF.

The CDR3 nucleotides read TGTGCCAGCAGCTTAGGCCGGCAGACCGAAGCTTTCTTT. It encodes CASSLGRQTEAFF. V and J are TRBV7-8 and TRBJ1-1; unclear D gene. Deletions cut 1 base from V and 8 bases from J, with 11 bases between. From germline, CDR1 is SGHVS and CDR2 FQNEAQ. The length of the CDR3 is 13 residues. Drawing the rest from reference TRBV7-8 and TRBJ1-1, the complete variable domain is GAGVSQSPRYKVAKRGQDVALRCDPISGHVSLFWYQQALGQGPEFLTYFQNEAQLDKSGLPSDRFFAERPEGSVSTLKIQRTQQEDSAVYLCASSLGRQTEAFFGQGTRLTVV.

This chain joins TRBV4-3 and TRBJ2-7; D gene uncertain. The V gene lost 4 bases and the J gene lost 4 bases, with 11 bases spanning the gap. The CDR3 totals 13 residues. The V gene's germline CDR1 is LGHNA and CDR2 YSLEER. CDR3 DNA sequence: TGCGCCAGCAGCCCCCGATTTGGATACGAGCAGTACTTC. It encodes CASSPRFGYEQYF.

A single count supports this clone. The chain carries TRBV6-2 or TRBV6-3 and TRBJ1-2, with 7 bases identical to TRBD1. Germline-derived CDR1 and CDR2 are MNHEY and SVGEGT. The V and J ends lost 2 bases and 9 bases, in that order; junction bases with no gene match: 6. The length of the CDR3 is 13 residues. CDR3 sequence: CASSYAGTASYTF. The CDR3 region has the DNA TGTGCCAGCAGTTACGCAGGGACAGCTAGCTACACCTTC.

The chain uses TRBV5-4 and TRBJ2-2; 9 bases fit TRBD1. Germline CDR1 reads SGHNT; CDR2 reads YYREEE (reference sequence). V gave up 3 bases and J gave up 5 bases; unmatched junction bases: 8. CDR3 length equals 16 residues. Here the CDR3 reads CASSSYRDRVTGELFF. CDR3 nucleotides: TGTGCCAGCAGCTCCTATCGGGACAGGGTGACCGGGGAGCTGTTTTTT.

J is TRBJ1-2 and V is TRBV7-2; no clear D. The CDR3 contains 14 residues. Germline CDR1 and CDR2: SGHTA and FQGNSA. The ends were cut back, 1 base at V and 7 bases at J, with 13 bases in the middle. CDR3 in amino acids: CASSLVPGVSGYTF. In DNA, the CDR3 is TGTGCCAGCAGCTTAGTTCCTGGGGTCAGTGGCTACACCTTC.

V gene TRBV28 combines with J gene TRBJ1-1, with no clear D. The germline V and J ends were trimmed by 5 bases and 0 bases, with 13 bases remaining between them. Germline CDR1 is MDHEN and CDR2 is SYDVKM. This CDR3 comprises 15 residues. Here the CDR3 DNA reads TGTGCCAGCAGTCCATGGGCAGCCATGAACACTGAAGCTTTCTTT. Amino acid sequence: CASSPWAAMNTEAFF.

CDR3 DNA sequence: TGTGCCAGCACTCTAACCGGGACTAGCAGGCACGAGCAGTACTTC. It yields the protein CASTLTGTSRHEQYF. The V gene is TRBV28, the J gene TRBJ2-7, with 9 bases identical to TRBD2. The germline V gene encodes CDR1 MDHEN and CDR2 SYDVKM. J lost 5 bases, V lost 7 bases, and 12 bases had no gene match. The CDR3 has 15 residues.

The chain is built from TRBV7-2 and TRBJ2-7, with 9 bases aligning to TRBD1. This CDR3 is 15 amino acids long. Losses at the gene ends were 4 bases for V and 4 bases for J; bases not matched to a gene: 8. The germline CDR1 and CDR2 sequences are SGHTA and FQGNSA. The CDR3 DNA reads as TGTGCCAGCAGCTACCGGACAGGGGATTCTTACGAGCAGTACTTC. Amino acid sequence: CASSYRTGDSYEQYF. Supplemented by reference TRBV7-2 and TRBJ2-7, the full variable domain reads GAGVSQSPSNKVTEKGKDVELRCDPISGHTALYWYRQSLGQGLEFLIYFQGNSAPDKSGLPSDRFSAERTGGSVSTLTIQRTQQEDSAVYLCASSYRTGDSYEQYFGPGTRLTVT.

The chain combines TRBV10-3 with TRBJ2-7; the D is unclear. CDR3 size: 12 residues. Germline V gene lookup returns CDR1 ENHRY and CDR2 SYGVKD. Trimming removed 6 bases at V and 3 bases at J, with 9 bases between. The CDR3 loop is CAIRDGDYEQYF. The DNA for the CDR3 is TGTGCCATCAGGGACGGAGACTACGAGCAGTACTTC.

The V and J genes are TRBV27 and TRBJ2-6, with a tentative D call TRBD2 (5 bases). Germline CDR1 reads MNHEY; CDR2 reads SMNVEV (reference sequence). CDR3 length equals 16 residues. V lost 5 bases, J lost 2 bases, and 13 bases lay in between. The CDR3 reads CASSATDGTGANVLTF. CDR3 nucleotides: TGTGCCAGCAGTGCCACCGACGGGACTGGGGCCAACGTCCTGACTTTC.

The chain couples TRBV2 to TRBJ1-1, with unresolved D. V gave up 1 base and J gave up 3 bases, with 18 bases separating them. CDR1 and CDR2 from the germline V gene are SNHLY and FYNNEI. The CDR3 consists of 17 residues. Here the CDR3 reads CASSEGPELIGDTEAFF. CDR3 DNA: TGTGCCAGCAGTGAAGGTCCTGAACTGATCGGAGACACTGAAGCTTTCTTT.

V gene TRBV7-2 combines with J gene TRBJ2-4, with D perhaps matching TRBD1 or TRBD2 (6 bases each). Trimming stripped 4 bases from V and 6 bases from J, with 19 bases between. Germline V gene data show CDR1 as SGHTA and CDR2 as FQGNSA. This CDR3 is 16 amino acids long. The CDR3 here is CASSSPGGRVANIQYF. Here the CDR3 DNA reads TGTGCCAGCAGCTCACCCGGGGGCAGGGTAGCAAACATTCAGTACTTC.

This rearrangement joins TRBV7-9 to TRBJ2-5, with 10 nucleotides matching TRBD1. J lost 4 bases, V lost 5 bases, and 10 bases had no gene match. Germline assignment: CDR1 SEHNR and CDR2 FQNEAQ (reference sequence). The CDR3 runs 16 residues. This CDR3 is CASSDYGTGDAETQYF. DNA of the CDR3: TGTGCCAGCAGCGACTACGGGACAGGGGACGCAGAGACCCAGTACTTC.

V gene TRBV7-8 combines with J gene TRBJ2-7; D perhaps matches TRBD1 (5 bases). The length of the CDR3 is 16 residues. CDR1 is SGHVS and CDR2 is FQNEAQ in the germline V gene. Trimming left V 2 bases short and J 0 bases short, with 14 bases between. The CDR3 DNA sequence: TGTGCCAGCAGCTTATCCGAGACAGCGAGCTCCTACGAGCAGTACTTC. This sequence encodes CASSLSETASSYEQYF.

This chain links TRBV14 with TRBJ2-1, with 8 bases fitting TRBD2. J lost 0 bases, V lost 3 bases, and 10 bases had no gene match. This CDR3 is built from 18 residues. In germline, CDR1 is SGHDN, CDR2 FVKESK. Here the CDR3 DNA reads TGTGCCAGCAGCCAGGCACGGGGGGGGCCCAGCTCCTACAATGAGCAGTTCTTC. It encodes CASSQARGGPSSYNEQFF.

J is TRBJ2-2 and V is TRBV19; 7 bases align to TRBD2. Germline V gene sequence: CDR1 LNHDA, CDR2 SQIVND (reference sequence). The CDR3 sequence is 17 residues long. V trimming: 5 bases; J trimming: 0 bases; junction bases outside the gene matches: 9. This CDR3 reads CASSPLGGVANTGELFF. CDR3 bases: TGTGCCAGTAGTCCTCTGGGAGGGGTGGCGAACACCGGGGAGCTGTTTTTT.

The rearrangement uses TRBV4-1 and TRBJ2-7; the match to TRBD2 covers 9 bases. This CDR3 is 17 amino acids long. Germline V gene sequence: CDR1 MGHRA, CDR2 YSYEKL. After removal of 3 bases from V and 3 bases from J, the junction contained 12 bases not matched to a gene. In DNA, the CDR3 is TGCGCCAGCAGCCAGGGGATGGCTAGCGGGATGAACTACGAGCAGTACTTC. This translates into CASSQGMASGMNYEQYF.

V and J are TRBV25-1 and TRBJ1-1, with a possible D match to TRBD1 (6 bases). The CDR3 runs to 13 residues. The germline CDR1 and CDR2 sequences are MGHDK and SYGVNS. V was pared by 4 bases and J by 7 bases, with 13 bases between. The CDR3 reads CASSVQGKGEAFF. CDR3 coding DNA: TGTGCCAGCAGTGTCCAGGGGAAGGGTGAAGCTTTCTTT.

V and J are TRBV2 and TRBJ1-2; 7 bases map to TRBD1. This CDR3 comprises 16 residues. Germline V gives CDR1 SNHLY, CDR2 FYNNEI. The trim removed 4 bases at V and 4 bases at J, leaving 12 bases unmatched. In DNA form, the CDR3 reads TGTGCCAGCAGTGTAGTTCCAGGGGGAGATTCCTATGGCTACACCTTC. Its translation is CASSVVPGGDSYGYTF.

The rearrangement uses TRBV5-1 and TRBJ2-2; D gene unclear. The CDR3 is 13 amino acids. Germline V gene data show CDR1 as SGHRS and CDR2 as YFSETQ. Trimming pared 2 bases from V and 2 bases from J, leaving 4 bases between. The CDR3 loop is CASSFKNTGELFF. Written as DNA, the CDR3 is TGCGCCAGCAGCTTTAAAAACACCGGGGAGCTGTTTTTT.

The chain carries TRBV11-2 and TRBJ2-3; possible D gene TRBD2, 6 bases. The CDR3 extends over 15 amino acids. Germline values: CDR1 SGHAT, CDR2 FQNNGV. Trimming took 0 bases from V and 3 from J, leaving 10 bases between them. CDR3 sequence reads: CASSLEAGLTDTQYF. The CDR3 nucleotides are TGTGCCAGCAGCTTAGAGGCGGGGTTAACAGATACGCAGTATTTT.